This is a list of T cell receptor beta chains from one sample in a study of PD-L1 blockade in urothelial cancer. The table came from immunoSEQ multiplex PCR; TCRdb's copy has only in-frame clones and leaves some out. This sample carries 70,000 to 75,000 clones, approximately 81% of them seen once, and the ten largest clones take less than 5.5%. The specimen was PBMCs, collected around atezolizumab (anti-PD-L1) treatment. These receptor sequences come from a man in his 70s with urothelial cancer. The CDR3 runs from the conserved cysteine through the conserved F or W. Fields, in order: clone size, D gene, J gene, V gene, CDR3 protein, CDR3 DNA. A D gene is named only where the DNA matches it firmly. Expanded clones get a size class; other rows say once, few or many, or leave the size out.

-,-,TRBJ1-2,TRBV28,CASSPPTNYGYTF,TGTGCCAGCAGCCCCCCCACTAACTATGGCTACACCTTC
-,TRBD1,TRBJ2-5,TRBV7-9,CASTNRGGQETQYF,TGTGCCAGCACTAACAGGGGCGGCCAAGAGACCCAGTACTTC
-,TRBD1,TRBJ2-2,TRBV5-1,CASQPGQGIGELFF,TGCGCCAGTCAACCGGGACAGGGGATCGGGGAGCTGTTTTTT
once,TRBD2,TRBJ2-1,TRBV29-1,CSVSGIPTSGLYNEQFF,TGCAGCGTTTCCGGAATCCCGACTAGCGGCCTCTACAATGAGCAGTTCTTC
-,TRBD2,TRBJ2-7,TRBV28,CASCGLEPSKYEQYF,TGTGCCAGCTGCGGACTAGAACCGTCTAAATACGAGCAGTACTTC
-,-,TRBJ2-7,TRBV27,CASSLGWGLYEQYF,TGTGCCAGCAGTTTGGGTTGGGGCCTCTACGAGCAGTACTTC
-,-,TRBJ2-1,TRBV5-6,CASSLEVRNEQFF,TGTGCCAGCAGCTTGGAAGTCAGGAATGAGCAGTTCTTC
-,TRBD1,TRBJ1-4,TRBV19,CASRDQGGSEKLFF,TGTGCCAGCAGAGACCAGGGGGGAAGTGAAAAACTGTTTTTT
-,-,TRBJ1-2,TRBV9,CASSVAGPGTHTPYLGYTF,TGTGCCAGCAGCGTAGCCGGACCGGGGACACACACACCCTACCTTGGCTACACCTTC
-,TRBD1,TRBJ1-4,TRBV27,CASSRRGLDEKLFF,TGTGCCAGCAGTCGCAGGGGGTTGGATGAAAAACTGTTTTTT
-,-,TRBJ1-4,TRBV28,CASSFGGRVRGNEKLFF,TGTGCCAGCAGTTTTGGTGGTAGGGTAAGGGGTAATGAAAAACTGTTTTTT
-,-,TRBJ2-6,TRBV21-1,CASSKRGQGFSGANVLTF,TGTGCCAGCAGCAAAAGGGGACAGGGGTTTTCTGGGGCCAACGTCCTGACTTTC
-,TRBD2,TRBJ2-1,TRBV9,CASSVDQREPHNEQFF,TGTGCCAGCAGCGTAGATCAGCGGGAGCCCCACAATGAGCAGTTCTTC
-,TRBD1,TRBJ2-7,TRBV7-7,CASSLGTGSRYEQYF,TGTGCCAGCAGCTTAGGGACAGGGTCGAGATACGAGCAGTACTTC
-,-,TRBJ2-7,TRBV7-2,CASSLEGLGSYEQYF,TGTGCCAGCAGCTTAGAGGGACTCGGCTCCTACGAGCAGTACTTC
-,TRBD1,TRBJ1-4,TRBV6-5,CASSPTGGSGEKLFF,TGTGCCAGCAGCCCTACAGGGGGATCAGGCGAAAAACTGTTTTTT
-,TRBD1,TRBJ1-3,TRBV29-1,CSVQGVLGGNTIYF,TGCAGCGTACAGGGGGTTCTTGGTGGAAACACCATATATTTT
-,TRBD1,TRBJ2-3,TRBV4-2,CASSQSTGETQYF,TGTGCCAGCAGCCAGTCGACAGGGGAAACGCAGTATTTT